This TCR beta chain is drawn from a study of blood T cell repertoires in COVID-19. Study in general: The samples span acute and convalescent COVID-19 from the United States, Italy and Spain. Nucleic acid was either cDNA or gDNA, and it came from T cells, B-cell-depleted T cells, or PBMCs.

Per the original methods: Estimated nucleated cell counts came from reference gene primer amplification. Assay used: immunoSEQ multiplex PCR; TCRdb lists only in-frame clones, some missing. V, J and clone size were drawn from that table, and D and trimming were deduced from the DNA. The sample consists of roughly 48,000 clones, roughly 83% of them appearing once. The ends were cut back, 0 bases at V and 3 bases at J, with 6 bases in the middle. Germline CDR1 and CDR2: SGHNT and YYREEE (reference sequence). The CDR3 has 13 residues. The rearrangement joins TRBV5-4 to TRBJ1-1; D is perhaps TRBD1 (6 bases). The sequenced material came from peripheral blood. This sequence was found in an older man with acute or convalescent COVID-19. CDR3 bases: TGTGCCAGCAGCTTGGGACAGGACACTGAAGCTTTCTTT. It codes for CASSLGQDTEAFF. The full variable domain, completed using reference TRBV5-4 and TRBJ1-1, is ETGVTQSPTHLIKTRGQQVTLRCSSQSGHNTVSWYQQALGQGPQFIFQYYREEENGRGNFPPRFSGLQFPNYSSELNVNALELDDSALYLCASSLGQDTEAFFGQGTRLTVV.